The 7 T cell receptor beta chains reported below all come from one sample, sequenced in a study of blood T cell repertoires in COVID-19. The table came from immunoSEQ multiplex PCR; TCRdb's copy has only in-frame clones and leaves some out. Of 120,000 or so clones listed, 87% were seen once; the top ten hold around 5.1%. The material sequenced was peripheral blood. These receptors came from a human donor in a cohort sampled during active COVID-19.

The chain employs TRBV5-4 and TRBJ1-1, with D possibly TRBD1 on 5 matching bases. The CDR3 is made up of 15 amino acids. Germline V CDR1 and CDR2: SGHNT, YYREEE (reference sequence). The germline V and J ends were trimmed by 3 bases and 3 bases, with 15 bases remaining between them. Here the CDR3 DNA reads TGTGCCAGCAGCTCTAACCGACAGATTTACACTGAAGCTTTCTTT. Translation: CASSSNRQIYTEAFF.

CDR3 coding DNA: TGTGCCAGCAGCCCCGGGGGGGCGGGGAGCACAGATACGCAGTATTTT. It encodes CASSPGGAGSTDTQYF. The rearrangement uses TRBV11-3 and TRBJ2-3; 8 nucleotides agree with TRBD2. Germline values: CDR1 SGHNT, CDR2 YENEEA. The CDR3 length is 16 residues. Trimming took 5 bases from V and 0 from J; bases not matched to a gene: 7.

This chain connects TRBV27 to TRBJ1-6; 10 bases are shared with TRBD1. The J segment lost 7 bases and the V segment lost 10 bases, leaving 16 bases of the junction unmatched. The germline V gene has CDR1 MNHEY and CDR2 SMNVEV (reference sequence). CDR3 length: 17 residues. CDR3 nucleotides: TGTGCCACCCGGGACAGGGGCACCCAGAATAGAAATTCACCCCTCCACTTT. Translated: CATRDRGTQNRNSPLHF.

V usage is TRBV29-1 and J usage is TRBJ2-7; TRBD2 matches 14 bases. CDR1 is SQVTM, CDR2 ANQGSEA, per germline. J gave up 3 bases and V 4 bases, and 5 bases lay outside the gene matches. CDR3 size: 15 residues. CDR3 protein: CSVGGLAGGNYEQYF. The CDR3 region has the DNA TGCAGCGTTGGAGGACTAGCGGGAGGTAACTACGAGCAGTACTTC.

V is TRBV6-2 or TRBV6-3 and J is TRBJ1-6; the D is unclear. From germline, CDR1 is MNHEY and CDR2 SVGEGT. Between the trimmed V and J ends, which lost 6 bases and 7 bases, there was a span of 13 bases. The CDR3 runs 14 residues. The CDR3 here is CASSLGSGNSPLHF. The CDR3 DNA follows: TGTGCCAGCAGCCTGGGAAGCGGGAATTCACCCCTCCACTTT.

This chain links TRBV6-5 with TRBJ2-7; TRBD1 aligns across 7 bases. This CDR3 comprises 15 residues. Trimming at V came to 4 bases and at J to 3 bases, leaving 9 bases not matched to a gene. Germline-derived CDR1 and CDR2 are MNHEY and SVGAGI. The CDR3 sequence: CASSFRAGTDYEQYF. CDR3 in DNA: TGTGCCAGCAGTTTCAGAGCCGGGACAGACTACGAGCAGTACTTC.

This chain uses TRBV11-2 with TRBJ1-4; unclear D gene. CDR3 size: 16 residues. Trimming took 0 bases from V and 0 from J, leaving 8 bases between them. Per germline, CDR1 SGHAT and CDR2 FQNNGV. CDR3 sequence: CASSLDRKATNEKLFF. The CDR3 nucleotides read TGTGCCAGCAGCTTAGACAGAAAAGCAACTAATGAAAAACTGTTTTTT.